Only a few counts were recorded for the clone carrying this T cell receptor beta chain. No antigen is known for it. The data stem from a study of early T cells in non-severe SARS-CoV-2 infection. Overall study findings and caveats: VDJdb-based annotation leaned toward anti-spike CD8 responses and missed private and CD4 specificities.

Individual cDNA molecules were tagged with unique molecular identifiers. TCRdb analysed the 5' RACE reads with MiXCR anew, one entry per CDR3 protein. The sample records 42,000 or so distinct CDR3 sequences, roughly 11% being singletons. The receptor was derived from an adult who was a healthcare worker with PCR-confirmed SARS-CoV-2 infection or an uninfected control (not recorded which). The sequenced sample consisted of whole blood.

The CDR3 DNA reads as TGTGCCAGCAGCCAAGATCTGGGCTACGAGCAGTACTTC. This sequence encodes CASSQDLGYEQYF. The gene calls are TRBV3-2 and TRBJ2-7. TRBV3-2 is given as a pseudogene. The CDR3 covers 13 residues.